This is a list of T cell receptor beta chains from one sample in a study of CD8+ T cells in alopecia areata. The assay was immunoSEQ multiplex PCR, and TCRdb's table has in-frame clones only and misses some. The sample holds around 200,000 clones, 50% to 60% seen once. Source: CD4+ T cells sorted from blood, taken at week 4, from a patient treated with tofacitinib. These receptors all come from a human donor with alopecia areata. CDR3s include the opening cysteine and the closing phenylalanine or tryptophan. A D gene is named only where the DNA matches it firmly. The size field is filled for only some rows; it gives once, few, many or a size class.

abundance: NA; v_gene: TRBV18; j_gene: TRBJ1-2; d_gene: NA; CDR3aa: CASSQDQNYGYTF; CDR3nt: TGTGCCAGCTCTCAAGACCAAAACTATGGCTACACCTTC
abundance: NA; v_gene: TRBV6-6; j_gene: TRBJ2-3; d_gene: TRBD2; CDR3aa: CASMRGGRGDTQYF; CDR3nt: TGTGCCAGCATGCGAGGCGGGAGGGGAGATACGCAGTATTTT
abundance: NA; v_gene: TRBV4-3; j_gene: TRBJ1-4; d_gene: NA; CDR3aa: CASSQVGGNEKLFF; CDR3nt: TGCGCCAGCAGCCAAGTAGGGGGAAATGAAAAACTGTTTTTT
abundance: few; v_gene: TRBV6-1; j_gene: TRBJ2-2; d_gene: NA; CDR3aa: CASSVVFAGELFF; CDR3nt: TGTGCCAGCAGTGTCGTGTTTGCCGGGGAGCTGTTTTTT
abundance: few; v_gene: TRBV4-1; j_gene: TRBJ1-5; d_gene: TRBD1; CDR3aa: CASSWGTGGGSQPQHF; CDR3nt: TGCGCCAGCAGCTGGGGGACAGGGGGAGGGAGTCAGCCCCAGCATTTT
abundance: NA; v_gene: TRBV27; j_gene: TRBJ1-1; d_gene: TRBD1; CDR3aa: CASSPFLRQGAMNTEAFF; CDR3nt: TGTGCCAGCAGTCCATTCCTCAGACAGGGGGCCATGAACACTGAAGCTTTCTTT
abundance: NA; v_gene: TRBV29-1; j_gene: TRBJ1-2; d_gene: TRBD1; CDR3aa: CSHGTANSYTF; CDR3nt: TGCAGCCACGGGACAGCGAATAGCTACACCTTC
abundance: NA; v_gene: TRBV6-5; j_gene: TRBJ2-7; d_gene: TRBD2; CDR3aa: CASSSRRGAYEQYF; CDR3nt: TGTGCCAGCAGTTCCCGACGGGGGGCCTACGAGCAGTACTTC
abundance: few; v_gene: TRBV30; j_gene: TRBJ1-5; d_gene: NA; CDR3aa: CAWSPGANQPQHF; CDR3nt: TGTGCCTGGAGCCCAGGGGCCAATCAGCCCCAGCATTTT
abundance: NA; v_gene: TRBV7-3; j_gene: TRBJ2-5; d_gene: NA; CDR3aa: CASSLTRQETQYF; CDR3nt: TGTGCCAGCAGCTTAACAAGACAAGAGACCCAGTACTTC
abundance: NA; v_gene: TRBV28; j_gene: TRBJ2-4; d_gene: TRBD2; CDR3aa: CASTGAGAWDIQYF; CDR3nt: TGTGCCAGCACCGGAGCGGGAGCCTGGGACATTCAGTACTTC
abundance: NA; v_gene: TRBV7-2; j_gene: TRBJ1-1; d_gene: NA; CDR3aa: CASSLAPRASEAFF; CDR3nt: TGTGCCAGCAGCTTAGCCCCCAGGGCGTCTGAAGCTTTCTTT
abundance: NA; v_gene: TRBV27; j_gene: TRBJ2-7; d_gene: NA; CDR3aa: CASSFQVRSEQYF; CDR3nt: TGTGCCAGCAGTTTCCAAGTAAGGTCCGAGCAGTACTTC
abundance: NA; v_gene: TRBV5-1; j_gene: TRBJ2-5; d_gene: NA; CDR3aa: CASSLAGAQETQYF; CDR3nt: TGCGCCAGCAGCTTAGCAGGGGCCCAAGAGACCCAGTACTTC
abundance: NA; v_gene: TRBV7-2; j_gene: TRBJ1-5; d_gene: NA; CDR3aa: CASSLKGRASNQPQHF; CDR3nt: TGTGCCAGCAGCTTAAAGGGTCGAGCTAGCAATCAGCCCCAGCATTTT
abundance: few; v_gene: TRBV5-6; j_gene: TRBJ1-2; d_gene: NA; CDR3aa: CASSYGRDYGYTF; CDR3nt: TGTGCCAGCAGCTACGGCAGGGACTATGGCTACACCTTC
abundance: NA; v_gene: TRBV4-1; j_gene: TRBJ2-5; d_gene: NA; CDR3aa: CASSQGLEGRETQYF; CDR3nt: TGCGCCAGCAGCCAAGGGTTGGAGGGTCGAGAGACCCAGTACTTC
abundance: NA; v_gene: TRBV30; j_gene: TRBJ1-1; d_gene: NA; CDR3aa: CASQGNTEAFF; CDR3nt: TGTGCCTCACAGGGAAACACTGAAGCTTTCTTT
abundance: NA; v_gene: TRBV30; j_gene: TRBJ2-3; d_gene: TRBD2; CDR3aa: CAWSFPELAGSTDTQYF; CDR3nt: TGTGCCTGGAGTTTCCCGGAACTAGCGGGAAGCACAGATACGCAGTATTTT
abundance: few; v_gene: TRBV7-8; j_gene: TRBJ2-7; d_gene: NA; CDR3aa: CASSLVGYEQYF; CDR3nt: TGTGCCAGCAGCTTGGTGGGCTACGAGCAGTACTTC
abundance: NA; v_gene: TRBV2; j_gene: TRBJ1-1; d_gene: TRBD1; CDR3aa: CASSQGDTEAFF; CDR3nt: TGTGCCAGCAGCCAGGGGGACACTGAAGCTTTCTTT
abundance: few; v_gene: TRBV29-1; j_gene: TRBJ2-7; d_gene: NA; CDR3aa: CSVRRGPYEQYF; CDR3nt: TGCAGCGTTAGGAGGGGGCCCTACGAGCAGTACTTC
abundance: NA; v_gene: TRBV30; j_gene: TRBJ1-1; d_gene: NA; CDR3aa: CAFTRLGREVAFF; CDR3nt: TGTGCCTTCACACGACTTGGCAGGGAAGTAGCTTTCTTT
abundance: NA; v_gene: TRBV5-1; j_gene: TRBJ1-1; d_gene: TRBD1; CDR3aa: CASSLAGGNTEAFF; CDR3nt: TGCGCCAGCAGCTTGGCAGGGGGAAACACTGAAGCTTTCTTT
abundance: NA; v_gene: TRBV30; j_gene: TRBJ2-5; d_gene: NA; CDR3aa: CAWSELEETQYF; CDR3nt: TGTGCCTGGAGTGAGCTGGAGGAGACCCAGTACTTC
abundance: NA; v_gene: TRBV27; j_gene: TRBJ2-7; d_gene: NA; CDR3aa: CASSTVPSYEQYF; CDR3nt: TGTGCCAGCAGTACAGTCCCTAGCTACGAGCAGTACTTC
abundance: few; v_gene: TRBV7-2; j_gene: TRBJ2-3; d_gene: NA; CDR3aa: CASSFGGTTDTQYF; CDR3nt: TGTGCCAGCAGCTTTGGAGGGACCACAGATACGCAGTATTTT
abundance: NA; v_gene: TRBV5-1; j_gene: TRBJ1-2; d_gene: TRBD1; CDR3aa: CASSLAQGGYGYTF; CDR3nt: TGCGCCAGCAGCTTGGCCCAGGGGGGCTATGGCTACACCTTC
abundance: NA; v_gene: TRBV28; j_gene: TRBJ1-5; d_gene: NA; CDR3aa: CASSLPDNQPQHF; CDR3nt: TGTGCCAGCAGTTTGCCCGACAATCAGCCCCAGCATTTT
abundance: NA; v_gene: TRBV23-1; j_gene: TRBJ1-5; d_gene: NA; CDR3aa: CASSQSMRRLAPIHIYNQPQHF; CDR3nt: TGCGCCAGCAGTCAATCGATGCGTCGGCTGGCTCCTATTCATATTTACAATCAGCCCCAGCATTTT
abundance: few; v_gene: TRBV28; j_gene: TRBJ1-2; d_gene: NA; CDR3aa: CASRPMGRANYGYTF; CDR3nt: TGTGCCAGCAGACCTATGGGCAGGGCGAACTATGGCTACACCTTC
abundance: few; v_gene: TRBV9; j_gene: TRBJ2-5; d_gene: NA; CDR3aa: CASSVVGWETQYF; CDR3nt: TGTGCCAGCAGCGTAGTGGGGTGGGAGACCCAGTACTTC
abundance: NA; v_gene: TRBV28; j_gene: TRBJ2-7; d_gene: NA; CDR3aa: CASWRRSGEQYF; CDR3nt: TGTGCCAGCTGGAGGAGGTCGGGAGAGCAGTACTTC
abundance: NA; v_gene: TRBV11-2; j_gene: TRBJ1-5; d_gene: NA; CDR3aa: CASSWGPGPINQPQHF; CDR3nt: TGTGCCAGCAGCTGGGGCCCTGGACCGATCAATCAGCCCCAGCATTTT
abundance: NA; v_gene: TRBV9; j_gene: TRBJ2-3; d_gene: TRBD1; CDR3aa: CASSVETGGAYTQYF; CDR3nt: TGTGCCAGCAGCGTAGAGACAGGGGGCGCGTATACGCAGTATTTT
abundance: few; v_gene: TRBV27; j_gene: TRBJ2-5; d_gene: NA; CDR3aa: CASSSAGFQETQYF; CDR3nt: TGTGCCAGCAGTTCAGCGGGTTTCCAAGAGACCCAGTACTTC
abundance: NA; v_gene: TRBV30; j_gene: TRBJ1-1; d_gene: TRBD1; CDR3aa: CAWSRDRDPEAFF; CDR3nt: TGTGCCTGGAGTCGGGACAGGGACCCTGAAGCTTTCTTT